This T cell receptor beta chain was identified in a study of blood T cell repertoires in COVID-19. CDR3 length: 13 amino acids. The V end was cut by 5 bases, the J end by 5 bases, with 12 bases between. Germline V gene data show CDR1 as KGHDR and CDR2 as SFDVKD. Sequenced by immunoSEQ multiplex PCR; TCRdb stores in-frame clones only, minus some. The repertoire holds roughly 280,000 clones, with roughly 86% as singletons. The source material was peripheral blood. The chain combines TRBV24-1 with TRBJ2-7; tentative D call: TRBD2 (7 bases). This TCR derives from a woman in her 30s with COVID-19, enrolled during active disease. The CDR3 coding sequence is TGTGCCACCAGTGCTGGGGGGGGCGACGAGCAGTACTTC. Its translation is CATSAGGGDEQYF.